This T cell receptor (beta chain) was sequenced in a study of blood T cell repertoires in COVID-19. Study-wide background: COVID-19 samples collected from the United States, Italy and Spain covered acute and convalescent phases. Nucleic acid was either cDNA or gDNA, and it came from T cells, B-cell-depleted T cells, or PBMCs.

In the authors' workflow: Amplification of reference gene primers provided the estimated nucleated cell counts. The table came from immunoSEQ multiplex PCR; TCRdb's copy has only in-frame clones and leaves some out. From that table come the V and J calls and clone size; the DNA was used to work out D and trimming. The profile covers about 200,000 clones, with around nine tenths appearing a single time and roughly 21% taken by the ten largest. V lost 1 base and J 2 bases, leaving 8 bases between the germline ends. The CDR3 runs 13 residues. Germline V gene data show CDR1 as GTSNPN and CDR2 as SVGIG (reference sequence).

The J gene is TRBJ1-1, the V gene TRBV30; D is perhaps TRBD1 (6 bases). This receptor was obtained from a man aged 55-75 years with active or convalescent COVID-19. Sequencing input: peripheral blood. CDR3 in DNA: TGTGCCTGGAGTGCGGACAGTAACACTGAAGCTTTCTTT. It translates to CAWSADSNTEAFF.